The rows below give T cell receptor beta chains drawn from one sample of a study of blood T cell repertoires in COVID-19. Assay: immunoSEQ multiplex PCR; the TCRdb copy retains only in-frame clones and omits some. The data show 150,000 to 200,000 clones, roughly 80% seen once. Sequencing was performed on peripheral blood. These receptors were obtained from a woman in her 70s with COVID-19, enrolled during active disease. The CDR3 runs from the conserved cysteine through the conserved F or W. D genes are given only for firm matches. Only some rows state a clone size, as once, few, many or a class for expanded clones.

V	J	size	D	DNA	CDR3
TRBV11-2	TRBJ1-1	-	-	TGTGCCAGCAGCCCAGAAGGGGGGAACACTGAAGCTTTCTTT	CASSPEGGNTEAFF
TRBV10-1	TRBJ2-1	-	-	TGCGCCAGCAGTGGCTCTTCCAGCTCCTACAATGAGCAGTTCTTC	CASSGSSSSYNEQFF
TRBV19	TRBJ1-6	-	-	TGTGCCAGTAGTATCTCGGGGGGCCGGGATTCACCCCTCCACTTT	CASSISGGRDSPLHF
TRBV19	TRBJ1-2	-	TRBD1	TGTGCCAGTAGTACCCCGACAGGGGCGCGAGGCTACACCTTC	CASSTPTGARGYTF
TRBV5-1	TRBJ2-7	-	-	TGCGCCAGCAGCTTGGAGGGGGAGATAGGCGAGCAGTACTTC	CASSLEGEIGEQYF
TRBV10-1	TRBJ2-5	once	TRBD2	TGCGCCAGCATTCGAGCGGGAGTTGGGGAGACCCAGTACTTC	CASIRAGVGETQYF
TRBV4-3	TRBJ1-6	once	-	TGCGCCAGCAGCCAAGATCGGGGGTTTTCACCCCTCCACTTT	CASSQDRGFSPLHF
TRBV21-1	TRBJ1-2	-	-	TGTGCCAGCACCCTAAGGGGTGACTATGGCTACACCTTC	CASTLRGDYGYTF
TRBV24-1	TRBJ1-2	-	-	TGTGCCACCAGTGATTCAAACTATGGCTACACCTTC	CATSDSNYGYTF
TRBV6-5	TRBJ2-1	-	TRBD2	TGTGCCAGCAGAGGGACTAGCGGGAGTAATGAGCAGTTCTTC	CASRGTSGSNEQFF
TRBV28	TRBJ1-4	-	-	TGTGCCACCAATATACAGGAGTCTTATGAAAAACTGTTTTTT	CATNIQESYEKLFF
TRBV12-3/TRBV12-4	TRBJ2-4	-	TRBD1	TGTGCCAGCAGTTTGCGGGGACAGGACATTCAGTACTTC	CASSLRGQDIQYF
TRBV24-1	TRBJ2-1	-	TRBD1	TGTGCCACCAGTGACACGGGACAGAGCTCCTACAATGAGCAGTTCTTC	CATSDTGQSSYNEQFF
TRBV11-2	TRBJ2-1	-	-	TGTGCCAGCAGGGGGCAACTCAACAATGAGCAGTTCTTC	CASRGQLNNEQFF
TRBV3-1/TRBV3-2	TRBJ1-1	-	TRBD1	TGTGCCAGCAGGAAGGGGGCCAGGGGCTTGAACACTGAAGCTTTCTTT	CASRKGARGLNTEAFF
TRBV11-2	TRBJ2-1	-	-	TGTGCCAGCAGCTTTCGACCCCAGCAGGGCGAGCAGTTCTTC	CASSFRPQQGEQFF
TRBV3-1/TRBV3-2	TRBJ1-1	-	TRBD1	TGTGCCAGCAGCTTCACTTGGACAGGACAAGTTTTCTTT	CASSFTWTGQVFF
TRBV6-2/TRBV6-3	TRBJ2-2	-	TRBD2	TGTGCCAGCAGTTCCTTCGCGGGAGGTCTTACCGGGGAGCTGTTTTTT	CASSSFAGGLTGELFF
TRBV19	TRBJ2-7	-	TRBD2	TGTGCCAGTAGTTCACACCCTGGACTAGCGGGAGGGAGTTACGAGCAGTACTTC	CASSSHPGLAGGSYEQYF
TRBV28	TRBJ1-6	-	-	TGTGCCATCCCTTCGGGGAACTCGGGGAATTCACCCCTCCACTTT	CAIPSGNSGNSPLHF
TRBV6-4	TRBJ1-6	large	TRBD1	TGTGCCAGCCCAACAGGGGGTGGGGATAATTCACCCCTCCACTTT	CASPTGGGDNSPLHF
TRBV7-2	TRBJ1-5	-	TRBD1	TGTGCCAGCAGCCCGACAGGGGGCAATCAGCCCCAGCATTTT	CASSPTGGNQPQHF
TRBV18	TRBJ2-2	-	-	TGTGCCAGCTCACCTCGAGACACCGGGGAGCTGTTTTTT	CASSPRDTGELFF
TRBV18	TRBJ2-7	-	-	TGTGCCAGCTCACCAATGACTGTGCCCTACGAGCAGTACTTC	CASSPMTVPYEQYF
TRBV12-2	TRBJ1-5	-	-	TGTGCAAGTCGTCCCGGGACAGAGAATAGCAATCAGCCCCAGCATTTT	CASRPGTENSNQPQHF
TRBV30	TRBJ2-1	-	-	TGTGCCTGGAGTCCCCAGCGCAACTACAATGAGCAGTTCTTC	CAWSPQRNYNEQFF
TRBV5-1	TRBJ1-3	-	TRBD1	TGCGCCAGCAGCGTAACAGGGGGCGAAAACACCATATATTTT	CASSVTGGENTIYF
TRBV18	TRBJ2-4	-	TRBD1	TGTGCCAGCTCACCGGACAGGGGCGACCTAGCCAAAAACATTCAGTACTTC	CASSPDRGDLAKNIQYF
TRBV20-1	TRBJ2-1	few	-	TGCAGTGCTAGAAGGAAGGAGGAGCAGTTCTTC	CSARRKEEQFF
TRBV4-3	TRBJ1-1	-	TRBD1	TGCGCCAGCAGCCAAGAAGGGGGCCCTTTAGCTTTCTTT	CASSQEGGPLAFF
TRBV6-4	TRBJ2-6	once	-	TGTGCCAGCAGTGACTCGGGACTCCCCTCTGGGGCCAACGTCCTGACTTTC	CASSDSGLPSGANVLTF
TRBV5-1	TRBJ2-1	-	TRBD2	TGCGCCAGCAAGTTCACGACAGTAACAGGACTAGCGGGAGGCGGTCGGCATGAGCAGTTCTTC	CASKFTTVTGLAGGGRHEQFF
TRBV5-1	TRBJ2-1	-	TRBD2	TGCGCCAGCAGAAGCGGGAGTTCCTACAATGAGCAGTTCTTC	CASRSGSSYNEQFF
TRBV28	TRBJ1-5	-	-	TGTGCCAGCAGTTTCGGAGCTCTCTATAGCAATCAGCCCCAGCATTTT	CASSFGALYSNQPQHF
TRBV11-2	TRBJ2-1	-	TRBD2	TGTGCCAGCAGCTTAGAATCTTGGGAGGGGTACAATGAGCAGTTCTTC	CASSLESWEGYNEQFF
TRBV10-3	TRBJ2-7	-	TRBD2	TGTGCCGTAATGGGGGGGAAAAATATTCAGCAGTACTTC	CAVMGGKNIQQYF
TRBV24-1	TRBJ2-5	-	-	TGTGCCACCAGTGAAGCACAGGAGGGAGAGACCCAGTACTTC	CATSEAQEGETQYF
TRBV11-2	TRBJ1-5	-	-	TGTGCCAGCAGCTTAGACCTAGATAGCAATCAGCCCCAGCATTTT	CASSLDLDSNQPQHF
TRBV29-1	TRBJ2-1	-	-	TGCAGCTGTGGGACTGTCTACAATGAGCAGTTCTTC	CSCGTVYNEQFF
TRBV19	TRBJ2-5	-	-	TGTGCCAGTAGTAACCCCGGGACTCGTATACAAGAGACCCAGTACTTC	CASSNPGTRIQETQYF
TRBV9	TRBJ1-2	-	-	TGTGCCAGCAGCGTAGATCCAGCTAACTATGGCTACACCTTC	CASSVDPANYGYTF
TRBV5-6	TRBJ2-6	-	TRBD1	TGTGCCAGCAGCTTACAGGGGGCTGGGGCCAACGTCCTGACTTTC	CASSLQGAGANVLTF
TRBV2	TRBJ2-1	-	-	TGTGCCAGCAGTCCGGGACTTTCTAGTGAGCAGTTCTTC	CASSPGLSSEQFF
TRBV5-1	TRBJ2-1	-	-	TGCGCCAGCGGACAAGGGGGTAGTTCCTACAATGAGCAGTTCTTC	CASGQGGSSYNEQFF
TRBV5-4	TRBJ2-7	-	TRBD1	TGTGCCAGCAGCTTCTCCGGGACAGGGGCCTCCGAGCAGTACTTC	CASSFSGTGASEQYF
TRBV5-1	TRBJ1-1	-	-	TGCGCCAGCAGCCGCTCAGGCGGCGGGACTGAAGCTTTCTTT	CASSRSGGGTEAFF
TRBV7-2	TRBJ2-7	-	TRBD2	TGTGCCAGCAGCCCCGGACTAGCCACCTACGAGCAGTACTTC	CASSPGLATYEQYF
TRBV18	TRBJ1-2	-	-	TGTGCCAGCTCATCGTTGTCAGGTCGACCTCCTTTAGGCTACACCTTC	CASSSLSGRPPLGYTF
TRBV18	TRBJ2-4	-	TRBD2	TGTGCCAGCTCACCACTGGGACTAGCGGGAGTCTCAAACATTCAGTACTTC	CASSPLGLAGVSNIQYF
TRBV28	TRBJ1-1	-	-	TGTGCCAGCCTTCGGGGGGCCCCCACTATGAACACTGAAGCTTTCTTT	CASLRGAPTMNTEAFF
TRBV27	TRBJ1-2	-	TRBD1	TGTGCCAGCAGTTTTTTCCGGGACAGGGGGCACTATGGCTACACCTTC	CASSFFRDRGHYGYTF
TRBV27	TRBJ2-6	-	-	TGTGCCAGCAGCCGAGGAGCTGGGGCCAACGTCCTGACTTTC	CASSRGAGANVLTF
TRBV2	TRBJ2-4	-	TRBD2	TGTGCCAGCAGTGAAACTAGCGGGGAGTCTAAAAACATTCAGTACTTC	CASSETSGESKNIQYF
TRBV5-4	TRBJ2-7	-	TRBD2	TGTGCCAGCAGCCGAGGGACTAGCGGGATCTCCTACGAGCAGTACTTC	CASSRGTSGISYEQYF
TRBV7-9	TRBJ2-1	-	TRBD2	TGTGCCAGCACCTTACTAGGCGGGAGCTACAATGAGCAGTTCTTC	CASTLLGGSYNEQFF